This is a list of T cell receptor beta chains from one sample in a study of T cells in tumors after PD-1 blockade. Repertoires were generated with immunoSEQ multiplex PCR, while TCRdb's copy carries only in-frame clones and drops some. The table records under 75,000 clones, around 74% of them present only once. The sample here was PBMCs, taken after anti-PD-1 treatment. These receptors were obtained from a human donor with basal cell carcinoma. Each CDR3 is given with its conserved first and last residue. The D gene is left open where the match is weak. Rows give clone size only sometimes, using once, few, many, or a class for an expanded clone.

TRBV7-9	NA	NA	TRBJ2-3	CASSLRDSSTDTQYF	TGTGCCAGCAGCTTACGGGATTCTAGCACAGATACGCAGTATTTT
TRBV5-4	TRBD1	once	TRBJ1-1	CASSPGTVTLEAFF	TGTGCCAGCAGCCCCGGGACAGTTACACTGGAAGCTTTCTTT
TRBV11-2	TRBD2	NA	TRBJ2-7	CASSLYYGGGDGRTYEQYF	TGTGCCAGCAGCTTATATTACGGCGGGGGGGACGGGAGAACCTACGAGCAGTACTTC
TRBV4-1	NA	once	TRBJ1-4	CASSQDRSPTTNEKLFF	TGCGCCAGCAGCCAAGATCGAAGCCCCACAACTAATGAAAAACTGTTTTTT
TRBV6-5	TRBD2	few	TRBJ2-2	CASSRDYYTGELFF	TGTGCCAGCAGTCGGGACTACTACACCGGGGAGCTGTTTTTT
TRBV19	NA	NA	TRBJ2-1	CASSIDPPFRNEQFF	TGTGCCAGTAGTATAGACCCCCCTTTCCGTAATGAGCAGTTCTTC
TRBV9	TRBD1	NA	TRBJ2-7	CASSAGQMSYEQYF	TGTGCCAGCAGCGCGGGACAGATGTCCTACGAGCAGTACTTC
TRBV6-5	NA	NA	TRBJ1-1	CASSPSWKGTEAFF	TGTGCCAGCAGCCCATCGTGGAAGGGCACTGAAGCTTTCTTT
TRBV12-3/TRBV12-4	NA	NA	TRBJ1-1	CASSYPGSTEAFF	TGTGCCAGCAGTTACCCGGGTTCGACTGAAGCTTTCTTT
TRBV11-3	TRBD2	NA	TRBJ2-3	CASSRLAGVVDTQYF	TGTGCCAGCAGCCGACTAGCGGGGGTGGTAGATACGCAGTATTTT